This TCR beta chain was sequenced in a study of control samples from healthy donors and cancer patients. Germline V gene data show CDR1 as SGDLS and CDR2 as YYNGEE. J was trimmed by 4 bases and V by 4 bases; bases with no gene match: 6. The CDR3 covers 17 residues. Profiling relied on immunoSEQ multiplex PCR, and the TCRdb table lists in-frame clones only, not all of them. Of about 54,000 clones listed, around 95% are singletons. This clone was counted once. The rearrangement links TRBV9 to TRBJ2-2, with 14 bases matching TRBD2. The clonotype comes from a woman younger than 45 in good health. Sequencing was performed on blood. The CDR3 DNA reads TGTGCCAGCAGCCTGGGGACTAGCGGGAGCGTCACCGGGGAGCTGTTTTTT. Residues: CASSLGTSGSVTGELFF.